The source of this T cell receptor beta chain is a study of graft-versus-host responses after intestinal transplantation. Overall study: Anti-thymocyte globulin induction, then tacrolimus and steroids for about 3 years, went to all recipients. Overall study results and limits: Recipient marrow showed GvH clones, some seen first in ileum or blood. Graft-donor T cell macrochimerism coincided with high graft-versus-host to host-versus-graft clonal ratios in allografts.

Notes on this clone: The antigen is undetermined.

This CDR3 contains 14 residues. CDR1 and CDR2 from the germline V gene are SGHRS and YFSETQ. Unmatched junction bases numbered 7, after V lost 4 bases and J lost 7 bases. Assay: immunoSEQ multiplex PCR; the TCRdb copy retains only in-frame clones and omits some. This sample has roughly 50,000 clones, with about 90% found just once. The chain recombines TRBV5-1 with TRBJ2-2; 7 nucleotides agree with TRBD2. The sequence came from a human patient who received an intestinal transplant, so some T cells may come from the graft donor. Sample: PBMCs, taken approximately 660 days after intestinal transplant. For the CDR3, the DNA is TGCGCCAGCAGCCCCGGGGGGATGGTCGGGGAGCTGTTTTTT. This codes for CASSPGGMVGELFF.